This is a list of T cell receptor beta chains from one sample in a study of T cells in Graves' hyperthyroidism and ophthalmopathy. TCRdb re-analysed the multiplex PCR reads in MiXCR, keeping a single row per CDR3 protein. The sample gives about 200,000 distinct CDR3 sequences, 17% of which show up once; around 48% is in the top ten. The material sequenced was blood. Receptors originate from a woman in her fifties or sixties with Graves' hyperthyroidism. Each CDR3 is given with its conserved first and last residue. Each record gives: J gene, V gene, CDR3 protein.

TRBJ2-1 TRBV11-3 CASRGGGNEQFF
TRBJ2-1 TRBV10-3 CAISDRVVEQFF
TRBJ2-3 TRBV28 CASPPLAVTSTDTQYF
TRBJ2-1 TRBV3-1 CASSQGSKRNEQFF
TRBJ2-7 TRBV6-4 CASSSLGRWSSYEQYF
TRBJ1-2 TRBV10-3 CAIRSGTGGYRANYGYTF
TRBJ1-6 TRBV5-1 CASRGGGQNNSPLHF
TRBJ1-2 TRBV11-3 CASSLEWGQGGYTF
TRBJ2-2 TRBV28 CASSLTANTGELFF
TRBJ2-7 TRBV18 CASSEIYEQYF
TRBJ1-4 TRBV11-2 CASSPNDQPATNEKLFF
TRBJ2-1 TRBV24-1 CATSDSTSGFYNEQFF
TRBJ2-3 TRBV6-2/TRBV6-3 CASHRGGTDTQYF
TRBJ1-1 TRBV6-2/TRBV6-3 CASTGGGAGAEAFF
TRBJ1-2 TRBV28 CASSLVQDTIYGYTF
TRBJ1-5 TRBV7-9 CARHGTHNQPQHF
TRBJ2-5 TRBV12-3/TRBV12-4 CASSYTETQYF
TRBJ2-5 TRBV12-3/TRBV12-4 CASSMNTGTSGTQYF
TRBJ2-7 TRBV28 CASSSAGVGEQYF
TRBJ2-1 TRBV2 CASNLPSSRYNEQFF
TRBJ2-6 TRBV12-3/TRBV12-4 CASSLGQPWANVLTF
TRBJ1-2 TRBV4-1 CASSQDSDGVGYGYTF
TRBJ1-1 TRBV7-9 CASSLAGTVGAFF
TRBJ1-3 TRBV29-1 CSAEGFGNTIYF
TRBJ2-6 TRBV19 CASSTGIRRSGANVLTF
TRBJ2-2 TRBV28 CASSSSGTTVGSLFF
TRBJ2-7 TRBV5-6 CASSSGPLSSYEQYF
TRBJ2-1 TRBV7-2 CASSLVYNEQFF
TRBJ2-7 TRBV28 CASSHDGAYYEQYF
TRBJ2-5 TRBV6-1 CASSRGQQETQYF
TRBJ1-1 TRBV30 CAWSFGGRGAFF
TRBJ1-1 TRBV27 CASSLLGGSSAFF
TRBJ2-7 TRBV27 CASGITDRAYEQYF
TRBJ2-3 TRBV7-6 CASSFIAGVDADTQYF
TRBJ1-1 TRBV27 CAILSGGGNTEAFF
TRBJ2-7 TRBV6-5 CASSYSGSSGREQYF
TRBJ1-2 TRBV18 CASSPLSVDRAYGYTF
TRBJ2-1 TRBV18 CASSPRGLAGHGDNEQFF
TRBJ1-2 TRBV27 CASSSGGTANYGYTF